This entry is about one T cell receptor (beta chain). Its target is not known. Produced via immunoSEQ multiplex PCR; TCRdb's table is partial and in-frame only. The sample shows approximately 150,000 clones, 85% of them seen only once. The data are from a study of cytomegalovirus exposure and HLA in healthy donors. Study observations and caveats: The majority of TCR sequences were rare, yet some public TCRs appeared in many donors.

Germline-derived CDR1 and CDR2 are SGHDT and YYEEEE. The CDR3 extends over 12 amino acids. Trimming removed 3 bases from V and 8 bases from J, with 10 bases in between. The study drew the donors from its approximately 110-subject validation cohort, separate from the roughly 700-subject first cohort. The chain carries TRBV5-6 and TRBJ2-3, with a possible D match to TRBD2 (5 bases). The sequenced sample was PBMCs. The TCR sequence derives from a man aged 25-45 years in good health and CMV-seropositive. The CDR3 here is CASSSLEGTQYF. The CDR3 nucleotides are TGTGCCAGCAGCTCGCTAGAGGGTACGCAGTATTTT.